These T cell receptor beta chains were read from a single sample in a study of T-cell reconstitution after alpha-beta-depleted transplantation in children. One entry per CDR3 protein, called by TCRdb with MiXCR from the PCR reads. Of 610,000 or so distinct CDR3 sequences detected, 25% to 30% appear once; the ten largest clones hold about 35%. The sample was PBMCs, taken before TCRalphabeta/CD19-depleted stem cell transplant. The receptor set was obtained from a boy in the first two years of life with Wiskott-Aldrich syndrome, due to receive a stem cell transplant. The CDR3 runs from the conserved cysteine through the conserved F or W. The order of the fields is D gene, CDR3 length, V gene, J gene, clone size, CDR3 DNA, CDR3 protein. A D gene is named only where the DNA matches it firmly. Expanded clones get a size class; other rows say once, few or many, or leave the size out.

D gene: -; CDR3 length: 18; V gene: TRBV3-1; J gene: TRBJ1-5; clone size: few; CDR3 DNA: TGTGCCAGCAGCCAAGACTTTGGCAGGCACCCTCGGAGATCAGCCCAGCATTTT; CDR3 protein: CASSQDFGRHPRRSAQHF
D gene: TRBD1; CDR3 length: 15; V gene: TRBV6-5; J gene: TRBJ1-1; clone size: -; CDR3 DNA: TGTGCCAGCAGTCGAGGGACAGGGGACTACACTGAAGCTTTCTTT; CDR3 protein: CASSRGTGDYTEAFF
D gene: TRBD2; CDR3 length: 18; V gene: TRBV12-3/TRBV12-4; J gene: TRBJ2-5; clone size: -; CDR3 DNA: TGTGCCAGCAGTCTCCGACTAGCGGGAGGGCCGGTGCGAGAGACCCAGTACTTC; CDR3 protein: CASSLRLAGGPVRETQYF
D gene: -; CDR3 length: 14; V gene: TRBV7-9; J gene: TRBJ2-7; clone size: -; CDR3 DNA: TGTGCCAGCAGCCTGAATGGGGGTAGTCACGAGCAGTACTTC; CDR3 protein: CASSLNGGSHEQYF
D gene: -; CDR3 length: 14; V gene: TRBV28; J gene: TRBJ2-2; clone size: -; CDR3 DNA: TGTGCCAGCAGCCTGGGTCGGGTCGGCGGGGAGCTGTTTTTT; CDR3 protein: CASSLGRVGGELFF
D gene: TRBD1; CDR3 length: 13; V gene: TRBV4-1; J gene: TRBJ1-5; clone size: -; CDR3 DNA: TGCGCCAGCAGCCAGGGGACAGACCAGCCCCAGCATTTT; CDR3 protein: CASSQGTDQPQHF
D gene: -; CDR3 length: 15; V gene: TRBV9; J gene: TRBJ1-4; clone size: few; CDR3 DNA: TGTGCCAGCAGCGTAGCTGGGACGGCTAATGAAAAACTGTTTTTT; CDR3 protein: CASSVAGTANEKLFF
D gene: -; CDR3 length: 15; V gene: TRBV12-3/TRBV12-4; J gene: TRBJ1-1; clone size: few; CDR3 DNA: TGTGCCAGCAGTTACCCGGGCAGGGGCGACACTGAAGCTTTCTTT; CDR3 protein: CASSYPGRGDTEAFF
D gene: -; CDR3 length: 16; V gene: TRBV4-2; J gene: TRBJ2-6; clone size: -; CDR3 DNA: TGTGCCAGCAGCCAAGAACGCCGGTCTGGGGCCAACGTCCTGACTTTC; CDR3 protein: CASSQERRSGANVLTF
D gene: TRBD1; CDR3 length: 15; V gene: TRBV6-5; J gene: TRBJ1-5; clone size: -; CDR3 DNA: TGTGCCAGCAGTTACTCGAGGACAGGGGTCCAGCCCCAGCATTTT; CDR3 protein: CASSYSRTGVQPQHF
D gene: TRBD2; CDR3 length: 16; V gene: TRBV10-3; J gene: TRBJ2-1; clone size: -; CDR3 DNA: TGTGCCATCAGAGACCCAGCGGGACTACTCTACAATGAGCAGTTCTTC; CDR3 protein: CAIRDPAGLLYNEQFF
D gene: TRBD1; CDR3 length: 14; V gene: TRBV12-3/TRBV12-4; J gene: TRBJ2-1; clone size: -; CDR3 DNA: TGTGCCAGCAGTCCCCGACAGGGGAGGCGTGAGCAGTTCTTC; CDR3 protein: CASSPRQGRREQFF
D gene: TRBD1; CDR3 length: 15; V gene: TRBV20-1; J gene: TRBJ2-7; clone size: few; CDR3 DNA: TGCAGTGCCAAATACACCGGGACAGGGAGAGGCGAGCAGTACTTC; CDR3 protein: CSAKYTGTGRGEQYF
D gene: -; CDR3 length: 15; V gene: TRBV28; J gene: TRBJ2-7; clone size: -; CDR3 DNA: TGTGCCAGCAGCCCAGGGGTTGGGATCACCTACGAGCAGTACTTC; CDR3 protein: CASSPGVGITYEQYF
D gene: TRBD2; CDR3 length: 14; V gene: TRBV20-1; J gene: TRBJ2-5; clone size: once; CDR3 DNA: TGCAGTGCACAAACTAGCGGGCCCCAAGAGACCCAGTACTTC; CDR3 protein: CSAQTSGPQETQYF
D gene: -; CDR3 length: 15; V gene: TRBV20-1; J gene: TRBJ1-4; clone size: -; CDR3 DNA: TGCAGTGCTAGAGACCCGACGGCGGTTAATGAAAAACTGTTTTTT; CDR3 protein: CSARDPTAVNEKLFF
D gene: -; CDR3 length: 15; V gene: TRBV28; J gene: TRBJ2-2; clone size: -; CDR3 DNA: TGTGCCAGCAGCCCTCCCCCAGCCGGGAGTGGGGAGCTGTTTTTT; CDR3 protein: CASSPPPAGSGELFF
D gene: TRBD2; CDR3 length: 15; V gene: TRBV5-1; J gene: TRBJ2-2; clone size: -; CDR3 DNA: TGCGCCAGCAGCTTAACTAGCGGGATTGACGGGGAGCTGTTTTTT; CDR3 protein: CASSLTSGIDGELFF
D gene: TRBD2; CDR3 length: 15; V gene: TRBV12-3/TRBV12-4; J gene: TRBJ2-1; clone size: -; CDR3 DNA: TGTGCCAGCACCTTACGAGCGGGGGGGAACAATGAGCAGTTCTTC; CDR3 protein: CASTLRAGGNNEQFF
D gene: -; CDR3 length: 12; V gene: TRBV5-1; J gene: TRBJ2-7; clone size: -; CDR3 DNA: TGCGCCAGCACTGAGGGTTACTACGAGCAGTACTTC; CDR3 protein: CASTEGYYEQYF
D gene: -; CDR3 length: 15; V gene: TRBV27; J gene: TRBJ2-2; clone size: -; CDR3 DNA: TGTGCCAGCAGTTTACGGGGGCCAGTTACCGGGGAGCTGTTTTTT; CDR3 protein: CASSLRGPVTGELFF
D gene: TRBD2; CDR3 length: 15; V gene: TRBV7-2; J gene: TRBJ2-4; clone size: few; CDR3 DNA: TGTGCCAGCAGCTCAGTAGCGGGAGGGCCCAACATTCAGTACTTC; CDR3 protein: CASSSVAGGPNIQYF
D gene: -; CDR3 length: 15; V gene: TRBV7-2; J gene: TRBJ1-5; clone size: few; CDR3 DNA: TGTGCCAGCAGCTTAGATGGGGATGGGAATCAGCCCCAGCATTTT; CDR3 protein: CASSLDGDGNQPQHF
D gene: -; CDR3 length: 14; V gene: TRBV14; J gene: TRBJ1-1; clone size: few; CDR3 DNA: TGTGCCAGCAGCTCGGACGGAATCCCTATAGAAGCTTTCTTT; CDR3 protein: CASSSDGIPIEAFF
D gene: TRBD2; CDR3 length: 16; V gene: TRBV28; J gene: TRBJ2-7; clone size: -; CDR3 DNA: TGTGCCAGCAGTTTATGGAAGGGCGGGAGCTCCTACGAGCAGTACTTC; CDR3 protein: CASSLWKGGSSYEQYF
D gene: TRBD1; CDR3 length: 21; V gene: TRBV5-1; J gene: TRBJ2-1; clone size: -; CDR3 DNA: TGCGCCAGCAGCCCTTCAGGGGTGAAGTTGGACAGGGGTTCCCCGTACATTGAGCAGTTCTTC; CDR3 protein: CASSPSGVKLDRGSPYIEQFF
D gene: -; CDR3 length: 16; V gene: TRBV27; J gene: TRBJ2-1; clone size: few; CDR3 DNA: TGTGCCAGCACCTTCCGAGCGGTTAGCTCCTACAATGAGCAGTTCTTC; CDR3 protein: CASTFRAVSSYNEQFF
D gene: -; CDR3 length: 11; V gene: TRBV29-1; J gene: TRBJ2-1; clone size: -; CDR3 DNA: TGCAGCGCCCAGTGGTTCGATGAGCAGTTCTTC; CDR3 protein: CSAQWFDEQFF
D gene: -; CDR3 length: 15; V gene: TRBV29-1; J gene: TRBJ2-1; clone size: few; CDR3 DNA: TGCAGCGTGGGGGCGAGACTAGCATATCTGAGTGAGCAGTTCTTC; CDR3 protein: CSVGARLAYLSEQFF
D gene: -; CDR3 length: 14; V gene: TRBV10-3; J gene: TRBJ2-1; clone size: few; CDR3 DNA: TGTGCCATCCGAGGAGAGCAGCTAAACAATGAGCAGTTCTTC; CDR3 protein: CAIRGEQLNNEQFF
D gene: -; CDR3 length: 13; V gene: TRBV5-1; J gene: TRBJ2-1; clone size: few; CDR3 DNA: TGCGCCAGCAGCTCAGGACCATTAAATGAGCAGTTCTTC; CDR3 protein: CASSSGPLNEQFF
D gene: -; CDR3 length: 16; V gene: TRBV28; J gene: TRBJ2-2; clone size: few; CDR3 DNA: TGTGCCAGCAGGAGTCATGAGGGTGCGAACACCGGGGAGCTGTTTTTT; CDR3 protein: CASRSHEGANTGELFF
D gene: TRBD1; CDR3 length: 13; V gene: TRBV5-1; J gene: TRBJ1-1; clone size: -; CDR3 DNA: TGCGCCAGCATGGGGACAGGGGCCACTGAAGCTTTCTTT; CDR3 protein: CASMGTGATEAFF
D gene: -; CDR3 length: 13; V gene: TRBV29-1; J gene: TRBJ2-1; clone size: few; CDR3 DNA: TGCAGCTGCCGTCCTTCCTGGGGCTATGAGCAGTTCTTC; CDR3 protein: CSCRPSWGYEQFF
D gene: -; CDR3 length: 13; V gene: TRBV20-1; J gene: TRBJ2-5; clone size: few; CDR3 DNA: TGCAGTGCTAGAGATCCTAGCGTGGAGACCCAGTACTTC; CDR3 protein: CSARDPSVETQYF
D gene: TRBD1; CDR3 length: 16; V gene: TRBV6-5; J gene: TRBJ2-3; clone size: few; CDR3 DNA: TGTGCCAGCAGTTACCTCAGGACAGGGGAAACAGATACGCAGTATTTT; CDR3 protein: CASSYLRTGETDTQYF
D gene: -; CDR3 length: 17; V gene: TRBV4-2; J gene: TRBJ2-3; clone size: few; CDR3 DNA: TGTGCCAGCAGCCAAGATCCCGCCGGAGGGACGAGAGATACGCAGTATTTT; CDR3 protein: CASSQDPAGGTRDTQYF
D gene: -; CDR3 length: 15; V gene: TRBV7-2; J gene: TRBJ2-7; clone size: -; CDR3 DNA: TGTGCCAGCAGCTTAGAGGAGACAGAGACCTACGAGCAGTACTTC; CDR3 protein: CASSLEETETYEQYF
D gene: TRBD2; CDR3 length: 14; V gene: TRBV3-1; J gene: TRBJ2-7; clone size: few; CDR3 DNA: TGTGCCAGCAGAGCAAACCTAGCGGGTTACGAGCAGTACTTC; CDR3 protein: CASRANLAGYEQYF
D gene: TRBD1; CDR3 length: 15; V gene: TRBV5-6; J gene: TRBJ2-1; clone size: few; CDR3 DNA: TGTGCCAGCAGCCAAACAGGGGGTCCCTACAATGAGCAGTTCTTC; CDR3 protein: CASSQTGGPYNEQFF
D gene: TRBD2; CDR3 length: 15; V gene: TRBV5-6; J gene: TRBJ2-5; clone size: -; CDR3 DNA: TGTGCCAGCAGCCACCGCAGCGGGAAACAAGAGACCCAGTACTTC; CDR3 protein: CASSHRSGKQETQYF
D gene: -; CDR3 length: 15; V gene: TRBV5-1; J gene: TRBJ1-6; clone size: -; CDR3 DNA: TGCGCCAGCAGCTTGGAACAGGGTCAAAATTCACCCCTCCACTTT; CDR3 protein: CASSLEQGQNSPLHF
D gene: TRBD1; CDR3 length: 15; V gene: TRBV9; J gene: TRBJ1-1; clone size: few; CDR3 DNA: TGTGCCAGCAGCGTAGGCCCGGGACAGACCACTGAAGCTTTCTTT; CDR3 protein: CASSVGPGQTTEAFF
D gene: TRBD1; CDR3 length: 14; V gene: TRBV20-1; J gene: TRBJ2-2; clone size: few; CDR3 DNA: TGCAGTGCGGGGACAGGGGGGGTCACCGGGGAGCTGTTTTTT; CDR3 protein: CSAGTGGVTGELFF
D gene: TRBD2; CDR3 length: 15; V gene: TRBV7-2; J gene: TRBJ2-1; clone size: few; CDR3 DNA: TGTGCCAGCAGCTTCGGGACTAGAATGTATAGTGAGCAGTTCTTC; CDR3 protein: CASSFGTRMYSEQFF
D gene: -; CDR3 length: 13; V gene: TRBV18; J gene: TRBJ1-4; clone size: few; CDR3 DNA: TGTGCCAGCTCACTACTTGACAGCTCAGTTCTGTTTTTT; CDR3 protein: CASSLLDSSVLFF
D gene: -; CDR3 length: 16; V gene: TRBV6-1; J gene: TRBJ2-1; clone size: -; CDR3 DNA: TGTGCCAGCAGACAATACGTCGGGAAAATCGACAATGAGCAGTTCTTC; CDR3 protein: CASRQYVGKIDNEQFF
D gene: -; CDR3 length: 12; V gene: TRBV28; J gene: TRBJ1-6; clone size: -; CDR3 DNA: TGTGCCAGTTTAGGGCCTGGGTCACCCCTCCACTTT; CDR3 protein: CASLGPGSPLHF
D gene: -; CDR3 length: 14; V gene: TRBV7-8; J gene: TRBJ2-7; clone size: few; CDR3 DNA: TGTGCCAGCAGCCTCCGGACGAAAGGCTACGAGCAGTACTTC; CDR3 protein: CASSLRTKGYEQYF
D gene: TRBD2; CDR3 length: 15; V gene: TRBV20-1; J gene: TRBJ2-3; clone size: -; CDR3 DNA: TGCAGTGCTAGGGGCGCGGGAGTCGGTACAGATACGCAGTATTTT; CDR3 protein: CSARGAGVGTDTQYF
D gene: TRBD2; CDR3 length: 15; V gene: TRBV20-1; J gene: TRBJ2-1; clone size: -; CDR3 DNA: TGCAGTGCTAGAGTCAGCGGGATAACTCGCAATGAGCAGTTCTTC; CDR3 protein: CSARVSGITRNEQFF
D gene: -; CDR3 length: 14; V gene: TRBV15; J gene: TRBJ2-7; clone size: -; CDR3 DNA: TGTGCCACCAGCAGAGAGGCAGGGACCTACGAGCAGTACTTC; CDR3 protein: CATSREAGTYEQYF
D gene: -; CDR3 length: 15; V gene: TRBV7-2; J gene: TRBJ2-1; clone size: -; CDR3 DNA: TGTGCCAGCAGCTTAAACGGGAGACATCACAATGAGCAGTTCTTC; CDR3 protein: CASSLNGRHHNEQFF
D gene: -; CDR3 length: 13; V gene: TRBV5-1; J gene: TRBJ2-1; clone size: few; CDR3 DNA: TGCGCCAGCAGCTTGGTTCTGGGGGATGAGCAGTTCTTC; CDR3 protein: CASSLVLGDEQFF
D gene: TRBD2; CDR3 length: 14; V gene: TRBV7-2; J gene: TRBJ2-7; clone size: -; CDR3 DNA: TGTGCCAGCAGCCCGCGTGCGGGAGCCTACGAGCAGTACTTC; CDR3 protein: CASSPRAGAYEQYF
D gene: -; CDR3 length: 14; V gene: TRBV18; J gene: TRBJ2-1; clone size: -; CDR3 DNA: TGTGCCAGCTCTCCTATGAGCTCCTACAATGAGCAGTTCTTC; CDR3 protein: CASSPMSSYNEQFF
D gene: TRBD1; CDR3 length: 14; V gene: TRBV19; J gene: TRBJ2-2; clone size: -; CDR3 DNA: TGTGCCAGTAGTACACAGGGGAAAGCCGGGGAGCTGTTTTTT; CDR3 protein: CASSTQGKAGELFF
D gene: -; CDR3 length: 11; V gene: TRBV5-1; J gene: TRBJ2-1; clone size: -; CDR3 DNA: TGCGCCAGCACCGACTCAAATGAGCAGTTCTTC; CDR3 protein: CASTDSNEQFF
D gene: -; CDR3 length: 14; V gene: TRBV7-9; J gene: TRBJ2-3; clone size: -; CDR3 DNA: TGTGCCAGCAGCTTGACGACGGGCACAGATACGCAGTATTTT; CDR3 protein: CASSLTTGTDTQYF